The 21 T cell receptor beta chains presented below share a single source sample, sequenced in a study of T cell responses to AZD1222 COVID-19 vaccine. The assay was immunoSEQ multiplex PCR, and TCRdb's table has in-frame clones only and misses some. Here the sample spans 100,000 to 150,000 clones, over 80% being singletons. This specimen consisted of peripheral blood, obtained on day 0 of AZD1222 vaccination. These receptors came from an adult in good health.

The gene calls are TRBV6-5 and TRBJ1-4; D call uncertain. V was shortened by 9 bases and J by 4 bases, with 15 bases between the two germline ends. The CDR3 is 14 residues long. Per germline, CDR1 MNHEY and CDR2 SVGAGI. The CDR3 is CARPEWDHNEKLFF. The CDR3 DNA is TGTGCCAGACCGGAGTGGGATCATAATGAAAAACTGTTTTTT.

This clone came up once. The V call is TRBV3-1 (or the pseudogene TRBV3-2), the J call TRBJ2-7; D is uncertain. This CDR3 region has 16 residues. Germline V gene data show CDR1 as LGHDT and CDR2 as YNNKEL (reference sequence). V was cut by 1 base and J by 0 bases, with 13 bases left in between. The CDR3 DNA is TGTGCCAGCAGCCAAGGAAGGGCTTTCCTCTCCTACGAGCAGTACTTC. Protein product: CASSQGRAFLSYEQYF.

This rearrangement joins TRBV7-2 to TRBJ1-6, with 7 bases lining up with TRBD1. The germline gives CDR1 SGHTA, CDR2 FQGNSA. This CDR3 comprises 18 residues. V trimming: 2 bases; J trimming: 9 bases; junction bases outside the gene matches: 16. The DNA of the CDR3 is TGTGCCAGCAGCTTACAATTGGTCGACAGGGATTTCGGTTCACCCCTCCACTTT. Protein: CASSLQLVDRDFGSPLHF.

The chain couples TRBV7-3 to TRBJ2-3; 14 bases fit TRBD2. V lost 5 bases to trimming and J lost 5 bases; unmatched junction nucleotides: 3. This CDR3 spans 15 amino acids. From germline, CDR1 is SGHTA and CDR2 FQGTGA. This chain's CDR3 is CASSQGLAGVDTQYF. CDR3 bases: TGTGCCAGCAGCCAGGGACTAGCGGGGGTAGATACGCAGTATTTT.

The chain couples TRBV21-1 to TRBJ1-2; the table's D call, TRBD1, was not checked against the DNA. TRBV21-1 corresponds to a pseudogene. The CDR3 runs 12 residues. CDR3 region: CARTGQDYGYTF. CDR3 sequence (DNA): TGTGCCAGGACAGGCCAAGACTATGGCTACACCTTC.

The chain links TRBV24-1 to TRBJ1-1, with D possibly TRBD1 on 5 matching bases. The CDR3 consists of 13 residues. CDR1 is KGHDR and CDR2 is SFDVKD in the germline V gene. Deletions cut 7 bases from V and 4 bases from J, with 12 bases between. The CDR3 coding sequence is TGTGCCACCAGGCAGGGTGTGGGCACTGAAGCTTTCTTT. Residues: CATRQGVGTEAFF.

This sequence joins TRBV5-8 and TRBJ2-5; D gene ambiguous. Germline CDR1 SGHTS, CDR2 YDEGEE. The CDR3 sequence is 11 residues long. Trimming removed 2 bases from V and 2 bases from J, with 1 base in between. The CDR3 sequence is CASSLQETQYF. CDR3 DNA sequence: TGTGCCAGCAGCTTACAAGAGACCCAGTACTTC. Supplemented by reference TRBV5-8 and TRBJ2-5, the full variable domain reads EAGVTQSPTHLIKTRGQQATLRCSPISGHTSVYWYQQALGLGLQFLLWYDEGEERNRGNFPPRFSGRQFPNYSSELNVNALELEDSALYLCASSLQETQYFGPGTRLLVL.

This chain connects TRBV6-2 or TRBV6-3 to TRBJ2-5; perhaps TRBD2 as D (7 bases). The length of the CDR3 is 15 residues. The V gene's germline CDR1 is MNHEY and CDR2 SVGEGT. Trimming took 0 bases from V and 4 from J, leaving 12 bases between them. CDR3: CASSYSAGAPETQYF. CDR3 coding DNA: TGTGCCAGCAGTTACTCGGCGGGGGCCCCAGAGACCCAGTACTTC.

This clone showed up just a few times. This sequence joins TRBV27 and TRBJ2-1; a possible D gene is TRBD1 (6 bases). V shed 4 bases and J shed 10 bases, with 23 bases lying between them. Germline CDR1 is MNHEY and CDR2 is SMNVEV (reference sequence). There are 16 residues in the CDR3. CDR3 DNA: TGTGCCAGCAGTTCCCCGACAGGCTTCCGGTTCGGGGAGCAGTTCTTC. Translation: CASSSPTGFRFGEQFF.

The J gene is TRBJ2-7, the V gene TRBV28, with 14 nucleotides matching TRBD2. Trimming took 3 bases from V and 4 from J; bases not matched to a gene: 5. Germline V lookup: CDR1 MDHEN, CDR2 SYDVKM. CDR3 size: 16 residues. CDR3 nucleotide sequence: TGTGCCAGCAGTTTGGGACTAGCGGGGGTCAGATACGAGCAGTACTTC. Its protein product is CASSLGLAGVRYEQYF.

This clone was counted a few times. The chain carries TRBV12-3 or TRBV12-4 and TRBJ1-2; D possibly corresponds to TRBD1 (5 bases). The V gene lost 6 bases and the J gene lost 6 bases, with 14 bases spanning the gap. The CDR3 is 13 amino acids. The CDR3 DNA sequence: TGTGCCAGCAGAATTATGGCAGGGCATGGCTACACCTTC. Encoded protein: CASRIMAGHGYTF.

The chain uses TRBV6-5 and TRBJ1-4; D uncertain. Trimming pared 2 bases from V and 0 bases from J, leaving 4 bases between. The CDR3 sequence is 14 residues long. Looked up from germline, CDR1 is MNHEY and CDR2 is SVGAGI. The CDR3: CASSYGATNEKLFF. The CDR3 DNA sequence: TGTGCCAGCAGTTACGGGGCAACTAATGAAAAACTGTTTTTT.

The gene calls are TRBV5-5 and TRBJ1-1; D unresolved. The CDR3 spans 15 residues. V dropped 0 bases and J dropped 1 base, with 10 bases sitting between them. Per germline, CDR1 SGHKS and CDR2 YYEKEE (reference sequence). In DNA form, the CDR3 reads TGTGCCAGCAGCTTGGCCCCACGGGGGAACACTGAAGCTTTCTTT. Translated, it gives CASSLAPRGNTEAFF.

CDR3 in amino acids: CASSSFTTAYGYTF. The CDR3 coding sequence is TGTGCCAGCAGCTCCTTCACCACGGCCTATGGCTACACCTTC. The chain is built from TRBV5-6 and TRBJ1-2; no firm D call. In germline, CDR1 is SGHDT, CDR2 YYEEEE. V was clipped by 3 bases and J by 4 bases, with 13 bases between them. The CDR3 covers 14 residues.

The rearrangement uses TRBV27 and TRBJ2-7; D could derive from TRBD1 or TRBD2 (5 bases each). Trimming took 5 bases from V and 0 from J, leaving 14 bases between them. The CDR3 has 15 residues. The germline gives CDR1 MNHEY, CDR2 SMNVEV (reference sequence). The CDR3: CASSPTGTVSYEQYF. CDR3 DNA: TGTGCCAGCAGTCCGACCGGGACGGTCTCCTACGAGCAGTACTTC.

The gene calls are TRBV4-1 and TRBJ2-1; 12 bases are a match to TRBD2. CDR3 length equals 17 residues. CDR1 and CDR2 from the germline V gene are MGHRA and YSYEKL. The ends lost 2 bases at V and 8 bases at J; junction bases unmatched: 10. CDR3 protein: CASSQPTSGSPKDEQFF. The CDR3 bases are TGCGCCAGCAGCCAACCGACTAGCGGGAGCCCCAAGGATGAGCAGTTCTTC.

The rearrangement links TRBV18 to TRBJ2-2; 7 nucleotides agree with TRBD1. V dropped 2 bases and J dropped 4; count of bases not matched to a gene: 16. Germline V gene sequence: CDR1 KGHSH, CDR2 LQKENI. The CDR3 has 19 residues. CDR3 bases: TGTGCCAGCTCACCAACCAGGTTAACAGGGGCCCTTACCACCGGGGAGCTGTTTTTT. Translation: CASSPTRLTGALTTGELFF.

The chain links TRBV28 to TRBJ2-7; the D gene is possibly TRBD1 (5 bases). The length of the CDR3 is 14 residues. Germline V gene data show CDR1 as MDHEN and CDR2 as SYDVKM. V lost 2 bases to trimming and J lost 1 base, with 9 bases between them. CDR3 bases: TGTGCCAGCAGTTTACCCGACAGATCCTACGAGCAGTACTTC. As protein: CASSLPDRSYEQYF. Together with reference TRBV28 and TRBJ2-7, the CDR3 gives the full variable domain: DVKVTQSSRYLVKRTGEKVFLECVQDMDHENMFWYRQDPGLGLRLIYFSYDVKMKEKGDIPEGYSVSREKKERFSLILESASTNQTSMYLCASSLPDRSYEQYFGPGTRLTVT.

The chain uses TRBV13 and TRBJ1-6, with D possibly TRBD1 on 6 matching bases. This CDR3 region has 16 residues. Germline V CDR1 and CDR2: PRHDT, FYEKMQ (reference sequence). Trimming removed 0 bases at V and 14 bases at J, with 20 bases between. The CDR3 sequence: CASSLGQHNRGLALHF. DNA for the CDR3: TGTGCCAGCAGCTTAGGGCAGCACAACCGGGGGCTGGCCCTCCACTTT.

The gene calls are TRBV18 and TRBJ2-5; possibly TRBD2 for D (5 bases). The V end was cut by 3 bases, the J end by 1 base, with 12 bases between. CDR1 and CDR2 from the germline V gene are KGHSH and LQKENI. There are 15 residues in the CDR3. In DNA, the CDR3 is TGTGCCAGCTCACCCCTCCTAGGGAGCCAAGAGACCCAGTACTTC. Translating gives CASSPLLGSQETQYF.

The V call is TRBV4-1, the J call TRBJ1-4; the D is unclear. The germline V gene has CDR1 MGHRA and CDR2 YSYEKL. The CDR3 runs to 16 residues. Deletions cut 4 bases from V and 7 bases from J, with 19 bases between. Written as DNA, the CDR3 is TGCGCCAGCAGCCCTCGGACGCAGCAGTGGGGTGAAAAACTGTTTTTT. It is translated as CASSPRTQQWGEKLFF.